A single sample is the source of the 21 T cell receptor beta chains below, sequenced in a study of blood T cell repertoires in COVID-19. The protocol was immunoSEQ multiplex PCR, while the TCRdb copy is restricted to in-frame clones and leaves out a portion. The sample carries a few hundred thousand clones, nearly 90% recorded once. Sequencing input: PBMCs or T cells enriched from blood (not recorded which). The receptors shown here come from a woman younger than 45 who had recovered from COVID-19.

J is TRBJ2-3 and V is TRBV7-9; D is perhaps TRBD1 (6 bases). The germline V gene encodes CDR1 SEHNR and CDR2 FQNEAQ (reference sequence). V lost 6 bases and J lost 0, with 13 bases in between. The CDR3 totals 15 residues. The CDR3 loop is CASRPRQASTDTQYF. The CDR3 DNA reads as TGTGCCAGCAGACCCAGACAGGCTAGCACAGATACGCAGTATTTT.

The gene calls are TRBV5-1 and TRBJ2-1, with 14 bases lining up with TRBD2. The CDR3 is 19 amino acids. V shed 5 bases, J shed 8 bases, and the junction held 18 bases outside the gene matches. Germline CDR1 is SGHRS and CDR2 is YFSETQ. The DNA of the CDR3 is TGCGCCAGCAGAAAGGATCAGGGGACTAGCGGGAGATTTTCCTATGAGCAGTTCTTC. This gives the protein CASRKDQGTSGRFSYEQFF. Variable domain in full (rest from reference TRBV5-1 and TRBJ2-1): KAGVTQTPRYLIKTRGQQVTLSCSPISGHRSVSWYQQTPGQGLQFLFEYFSETQRNKGNFPGRFSGRQFSNSRSEMNVSTLELGDSALYLCASRKDQGTSGRFSYEQFFGPGTRLTVL.

V gene TRBV28 combines with J gene TRBJ2-7; 7 bases align to TRBD2. The CDR3 is made up of 14 amino acids. V shed 7 bases and J 0 bases; nucleotides not matched to a gene: 6. Germline CDR1 reads MDHEN; CDR2 reads SYDVKM. The CDR3 DNA follows: TGTGCCAGCAACCCGCGGGGGAGCTCCTACGAGCAGTACTTC. It translates to CASNPRGSSYEQYF.

This chain connects TRBV11-2 to TRBJ1-5; maybe TRBD1 (5 bases). The CDR3 is 14 amino acids. Trimming took 4 bases from V and 1 from J, leaving 8 bases between them. The germline gives CDR1 SGHAT, CDR2 FQNNGV. This CDR3 reads CASSWAGSNQPQHF. CDR3 coding DNA: TGTGCCAGCAGCTGGGCAGGGAGCAATCAGCCCCAGCATTTT.

V usage is TRBV5-1 and J usage is TRBJ2-5, with D perhaps matching TRBD1 (6 bases). Germline V gene data show CDR1 as SGHRS and CDR2 as YFSETQ. V was trimmed by 1 base and J by 4 bases, leaving 11 bases between them. The CDR3 covers 14 residues. The CDR3 protein is CASSLTQGPETQYF. The DNA for the CDR3 is TGCGCCAGCAGCTTGACTCAGGGGCCAGAGACCCAGTACTTC. The full variable domain, its missing parts supplied by reference TRBV5-1 and TRBJ2-5, is KAGVTQTPRYLIKTRGQQVTLSCSPISGHRSVSWYQQTPGQGLQFLFEYFSETQRNKGNFPGRFSGRQFSNSRSEMNVSTLELGDSALYLCASSLTQGPETQYFGPGTRLLVL.

The V gene is TRBV9, the J gene TRBJ1-1, with a weak D call TRBD1 (6 bases). This CDR3 has 14 amino acids. Trimming removed 4 bases from V and 4 bases from J, with 14 bases in between. The germline gives CDR1 SGDLS, CDR2 YYNGEE. CDR3 loop: CASSNRDQGTEAFF. For the CDR3, the DNA is TGTGCCAGCAGCAACAGGGATCAGGGCACTGAAGCTTTCTTT.

The chain employs TRBV11-2 and TRBJ1-2, with D possibly being TRBD1 (5 bases). CDR3 length: 16 amino acids. Trimming pared 2 bases from V and 5 bases from J, leaving 18 bases between. Germline-derived CDR1 and CDR2 are SGHAT and FQNNGV. This CDR3 reads CASSLRGRQEDYGYTF. DNA for the CDR3: TGTGCCAGCAGCTTACGGGGGAGACAAGAAGATTATGGCTACACCTTC.

The chain carries TRBV6-5 and TRBJ1-2, with D unclear. Germline-derived CDR1 and CDR2 are MNHEY and SVGAGI. The CDR3 sequence is 13 residues long. V lost 8 bases, J lost 7 bases, and 17 bases lay in between. CDR3 sequence: CASVRSGAGGYTF. DNA for the CDR3: TGTGCCAGCGTACGGTCTGGAGCGGGTGGCTACACCTTC.

The chain is built from TRBV4-1 and TRBJ2-3; TRBD2 might be the D (7 bases). Trimming took off 0 bases at V and 2 bases at J, with 15 bases between the two ends. The CDR3 totals 17 residues. CDR1 is MGHRA, CDR2 YSYEKL, per germline. CDR3 residues: CASSQDQAGANTDTQYF. The CDR3 DNA is TGCGCCAGCAGCCAAGATCAGGCGGGGGCTAACACAGATACGCAGTATTTT.

This sequence joins TRBV4-1 and TRBJ1-1, with D possibly TRBD1 on 6 matching bases. CDR3 length equals 13 residues. With 4 bases removed from V and 3 bases from J, the gap between germline ends came to 9 bases. From germline, CDR1 is MGHRA and CDR2 YSYEKL. The CDR3 loop is CASSPRQDTEAFF. The CDR3 DNA is TGCGCCAGCAGCCCGAGACAGGACACTGAAGCTTTCTTT.

The V and J genes are TRBV12-3 or TRBV12-4 and TRBJ1-2, with D maybe TRBD1 (5 bases). The V gene lost 6 bases and the J gene lost 4 bases, with 9 bases spanning the gap. This CDR3 is built from 12 residues. The CDR3 here is CASSQTAYGYTF. The DNA of the CDR3 is TGTGCCAGCAGCCAGACAGCCTATGGCTACACCTTC.

The chain has TRBV6-1 and TRBJ2-7, with 11 bases that match TRBD2. The CDR3 is 20 amino acids. The germline gives CDR1 MNHNS, CDR2 SASEGT. With 4 bases clipped from V and 0 bases from J, the junction kept 17 bases outside the gene matches. The CDR3 loop is CASSVTGTGPTSGSSYEQYF. For the CDR3, the DNA is TGTGCCAGCAGTGTAACCGGGACAGGACCAACTAGCGGGAGCTCCTACGAGCAGTACTTC.

The V and J genes are TRBV18 and TRBJ2-3; the match to TRBD2 covers 11 bases. Trimming cost V 3 bases and J 6 bases; bases outside gene matches: 8. This CDR3 is built from 16 residues. From germline, CDR1 is KGHSH and CDR2 LQKENI. CDR3 in DNA: TGTGCCAGCTCACCTCAATTTAGCGGGGGGGCCGATACGCAGTATTTT. It translates to CASSPQFSGGADTQYF.

V and J are TRBV6-2 or TRBV6-3 and TRBJ2-5; D might be TRBD1 (6 bases). V dropped 5 bases and J dropped 14 bases, with 18 bases sitting between them. The CDR3 is made up of 12 amino acids. Germline V gives CDR1 MNHEY, CDR2 SVGEGT. CDR3 sequence (DNA): TGTGCCAGCAGTGGACAGACTCCCCCCCGATACTTC. Protein: CASSGQTPPRYF.

The V call is TRBV9, the J call TRBJ1-5; D might be TRBD1 (6 bases). This CDR3 contains 13 residues. V lost 2 bases, J lost 4 bases, and 7 bases lay in between. The germline V gene encodes CDR1 SGDLS and CDR2 YYNGEE. The CDR3 bases are TGTGCCAGCAGCGTTACAGGGAATCAGCCCCAGCATTTT. Its protein product is CASSVTGNQPQHF.

The rearrangement links TRBV5-6 to TRBJ1-6; unclear D gene. Germline V CDR1 and CDR2: SGHDT, YYEEEE. The length of the CDR3 is 12 residues. V was shortened by 0 bases and J by 8 bases, with 3 bases between the two germline ends. In nucleotides, the CDR3 is TGTGCCAGCAGCTTGGGAGATTCACCCCTCCACTTT. The encoded protein is CASSLGDSPLHF.

V and J are TRBV10-3 and TRBJ2-7, with TRBD2 matching 7 bases. CDR1 ENHRY and CDR2 SYGVKD come from the germline V gene. Losses at the gene ends were 6 bases for V and 5 bases for J; bases not matched to a gene: 13. CDR3 size: 15 residues. CDR3 nucleotides: TGTGCCATCAGACCCCAAGCGGGGAACGTCGACGAGCAGTACTTC. It yields the protein CAIRPQAGNVDEQYF.

CDR3 DNA sequence: TGCGCCAGCAGCTTGGGGGAACTAGCTTCAGAGACCCAGTACTTC. This sequence encodes CASSLGELASETQYF. The V and J genes are TRBV5-1 and TRBJ2-5; a weak D match, TRBD2 (6 bases). The CDR3 is 15 residues long. Looked up from germline, CDR1 is SGHRS and CDR2 is YFSETQ. Trimming left V 0 bases short and J 4 bases short, with 13 bases between.

V is TRBV19 and J is TRBJ2-3, with 8 positions matching TRBD2. Germline V gene data show CDR1 as LNHDA and CDR2 as SQIVND (reference sequence). Germline trimming cut 0 bases from V and 1 base from J; bases unmatched to any gene: 6. This CDR3 has 17 residues. CDR3 DNA sequence: TGTGCCAGTAGTATAGACCGGGAGGGATACGGCACAGATACGCAGTATTTT. Translation gives CASSIDREGYGTDTQYF.

This chain joins TRBV11-1 and TRBJ1-5; D remains ambiguous. Trimming shortened V by 3 bases and J by 5 bases, and 8 bases separated the two germline ends. The CDR3 runs to 13 residues. CDR1 is SGHAT, CDR2 FQDESV, per germline (reference sequence). The CDR3 sequence is CASSFTRDQPQHF. CDR3 coding DNA: TGTGCCAGCAGCTTCACGAGGGATCAGCCCCAGCATTTT.

The chain links TRBV19 to TRBJ1-4; TRBD1 might be the D (5 bases). CDR3 length: 15 amino acids. Germline CDR1 and CDR2: LNHDA and SQIVND (reference sequence). The ends were cut back, 7 bases at V and 15 bases at J, with 27 bases in the middle. Here the CDR3 reads CASTNRRGAPDPVFF. CDR3 nucleotides: TGTGCCAGTACTAATCGGAGGGGCGCCCCGGACCCGGTGTTTTTT.